This T cell receptor (beta chain) derives from a study of T cells in narcolepsy. General observations from the study: Healthy controls reportedly lacked the autoreactive clonotypes serially found in patients' blood. Autoreactive HCRT-specific and TRIB2-specific clonotypes were marked in same-patient CSF-versus-blood CD4+ comparisons.

As concerns this clone: What it binds is not known.

The table came from immunoSEQ multiplex PCR; TCRdb's copy has only in-frame clones and leaves some out. The table records over 25,000 clones, roughly 80% of them present only once. Trimming took off 4 bases at V and 7 bases at J, with 16 bases between the two ends. Germline CDR1 and CDR2: LNHDA and SQIVND (reference sequence). The CDR3 contains 15 residues. This TCR derives from a human donor in good health. Sequenced: memory (CD45RA-) CD4+ T cells from blood. The chain combines TRBV19 with TRBJ1-4; the D gene is possibly TRBD1 (5 bases). The CDR3 region has the DNA TGTGCCAGTAGTACAGGGAGGGGATCGGGTGAAAAACTGTTTTTT. Protein product: CASSTGRGSGEKLFF.